The 13 T cell receptor beta chains reported below all come from one sample, sequenced in a study of T cells in Graves' hyperthyroidism and ophthalmopathy. RNA transcripts gave rise to amplified TCR beta CDR3 regions. TCR CDR3 underwent first-round RT-PCR with the HTBI primer set. TCRdb processed the multiplex PCR reads anew with MiXCR; each CDR3 protein has one entry. The table records around 540,000 distinct CDR3 sequences, roughly 50% of them present only once. Sequences were obtained from peripheral blood or thyroid tissue (not recorded which). All receptors come from a woman younger than 30 with Graves' hyperthyroidism.

Points on this clonotype: One base away lies a much larger clone, so this may be a sequencing read error. The rearrangement uses TRBV6-2 or TRBV6-3 and TRBJ2-7; no definite D call. The CDR3 length is 10 residues. CDR1 is MNHEY and CDR2 is SVGEGT in the germline V gene. The CDR3 loop is CATSYHGQYF. The CDR3 DNA sequence: TGTGCCACCAGTTACCACGGGCAGTACTTC.

This clonotype was found a few times. The V gene is TRBV29-1, the J gene TRBJ2-7; D not resolved. Germline CDR1 is SQVTM and CDR2 is ANQGSEA. V lost 0 bases, J lost 5 bases, and 8 bases lay in between. This CDR3 comprises 12 residues. As DNA, the CDR3 is TGCAGCGTTGAAGAAAATGACCACGAGCAGTACTTC. Translating gives CSVEENDHEQYF.

This clonotype was recorded only once. This CDR3 reads CATSRLTTGEQYF. CDR3 coding DNA: TGTGCCACCAGCAGACTAACGACAGGGGAGCAGTACTTC. The V gene is TRBV15, the J gene TRBJ2-7; TRBD1 aligns across 7 bases. The J segment lost 7 bases and the V segment lost 2 bases, leaving 5 bases of the junction unmatched. CDR1 and CDR2 (germline): LNHNV, YYDKDF (reference sequence). This CDR3 is built from 13 residues.

In its sample, this clonotype was seen a few times. The chain combines TRBV9 with TRBJ2-7, with 15 bases matching TRBD2. The trim removed 4 bases at V and 5 bases at J, leaving 4 bases unmatched. In germline, CDR1 is SGDLS, CDR2 YYNGEE. The CDR3 length is 15 residues. The CDR3 DNA follows: TGTGCCAGCAGCCCCGGACTAGCGGGAGGGAACGAGCAGTACTTC. Protein product: CASSPGLAGGNEQYF.

Notes on this clonotype: A much larger clone lies a single base off, so this may be a read error. The chain is built from TRBV9 and TRBJ2-5; 7 positions match TRBD1. The CDR3 is made up of 12 amino acids. The germline V gene encodes CDR1 SGDLS and CDR2 YYNGEE. The CDR3 coding sequence is TGTGCCAGCAGTTTAATACAGGGGACCCGGTACTTC. Its translation: CASSLIQGTRYF.

This clonotype was found many times. The chain recombines TRBV6-4 with TRBJ1-1; no clear D gene. V was pared by 5 bases and J by 1 base, with 8 bases between. CDR3 length: 13 residues. The germline gives CDR1 MRHNA, CDR2 SNTAGT. Here the CDR3 DNA reads TGTGCCAGCAGTCTCATACCGAACACTGAAGCTTTCTTT. Translating gives CASSLIPNTEAFF.

This clonotype came up many times. The CDR3: CASSSDGWETQYF. The CDR3, as DNA: TGTGCCAGCAGCTCTGACGGTTGGGAGACCCAGTACTTC. The V and J genes are TRBV7-3 and TRBJ2-5; D uncertain. CDR3 size: 13 residues. Trimming removed 4 bases at V and 5 bases at J, with 11 bases between. Germline V gene lookup returns CDR1 SGHTA and CDR2 FQGTGA.

Ten or more counts support this clonotype. The CDR3 here is CSVEPSGGTSREQYF. As DNA, the CDR3 is TGCAGCGTTGAACCCAGCGGGGGGACCTCTCGGGAGCAGTACTTC. The J gene is TRBJ2-7, the V gene TRBV29-1; 9 nucleotides align to TRBD2. The CDR3 spans 15 residues. V lost 2 bases, J lost 7 bases, and 12 bases stayed unmatched. Germline-derived CDR1 and CDR2 are SQVTM and ANQGSEA.

This clonotype was counted many times. The chain carries TRBV15 and TRBJ1-1; D perhaps matches TRBD1 (5 bases). Trimming took 0 bases from V and 4 from J, leaving 9 bases between them. The length of the CDR3 is 14 residues. From germline, CDR1 is LNHNV and CDR2 YYDKDF (reference sequence). CDR3 in amino acids: CATSRDRDSTEAFF. In DNA, the CDR3 is TGTGCCACCAGCAGAGATAGGGACTCCACTGAAGCTTTCTTT.

This clonotype was counted once. The V gene is TRBV7-9, the J gene TRBJ1-4; D gene unclear. V dropped 3 bases and J dropped 0 bases, with 8 bases sitting between them. The CDR3 extends over 15 amino acids. The germline V gene has CDR1 SEHNR and CDR2 FQNEAQ (reference sequence). The CDR3 loop is CASSFSTATNEKLFF. The CDR3 nucleotides are TGTGCCAGCAGCTTTAGCACCGCAACTAATGAAAAACTGTTTTTT.

The CDR3 spells CATSGDRLASPLHF. The DNA for the CDR3 is TGTGCCACCAGTGGGGACAGGCTTGCTTCACCCCTCCACTTT. The rearrangement joins TRBV24-1 to TRBJ1-6, with TRBD1 matching over 8 bases. The CDR3 has 14 residues. Looked up from germline, CDR1 is KGHDR and CDR2 is SFDVKD. Unmatched junction bases numbered 5, after V lost 5 bases and J lost 9 bases.

J is TRBJ2-5 and V is TRBV5-1; 7 nucleotides match TRBD2. Trimming removed 0 bases from V and 7 bases from J; junction bases left unmatched: 3. Per germline, CDR1 SGHRS and CDR2 YFSETQ. The CDR3 has 13 residues. Here the CDR3 reads CASSLASGRTQYF. The CDR3 bases are TGCGCCAGCAGCTTGGCTAGCGGCCGGACCCAGTACTTC.

This clonotype was recorded a few times. V and J are TRBV7-9 and TRBJ1-5; no clear D. V was shortened by 5 bases and J by 5 bases, with 13 bases between the two germline ends. Looked up from germline, CDR1 is SEHNR and CDR2 is FQNEAQ (reference sequence). The CDR3 spans 14 residues. The DNA of the CDR3 is TGTGCCAGCAGCAACCGGGATGGGGATCAGCCCCAGCATTTT. As protein: CASSNRDGDQPQHF.